The clone carrying this T cell receptor beta chain was detected ten times or more. Its antigen is unidentified. TCRdb redid the calling of the PCR reads with MiXCR, one entry per CDR3 protein. The repertoire includes 35,000 or so distinct CDR3 sequences, around 18% of them detected once, and under 8.5% sits in the top ten. This sample is part of a study of molecular identifiers for immune sequencing clone quantification. Findings of the study overall: Clones above 20 RNA copies contained over 97% of effector molecules and under 1% of naive molecules.

The CDR3 consists of 15 residues. V lost 1 base and J lost 3, with 10 bases in between. From germline, CDR1 is LGHNA and CDR2 YNFKEQ. CD8+CD4-CCR7+CD45RA+ cells were sorted as naive CD8 T cells. The origin of this receptor is a human donor in good health. Some libraries in this study had Jurkat cell RNA spiked in. The chain has TRBV4-2 and TRBJ1-5; no clear D gene. The sample was naive CD8+ T cells from blood, with Jurkat cell RNA spiked in. Specified subset: FACS-sorted CD8+CD4-CCR7+CD45RA+ naive T cells. CDR3 nucleotide sequence: TGTGCCAGCAGCCAAGGTGCGGGGAACAATCAGCCCCAGCATTTT. Protein product: CASSQGAGNNQPQHF.